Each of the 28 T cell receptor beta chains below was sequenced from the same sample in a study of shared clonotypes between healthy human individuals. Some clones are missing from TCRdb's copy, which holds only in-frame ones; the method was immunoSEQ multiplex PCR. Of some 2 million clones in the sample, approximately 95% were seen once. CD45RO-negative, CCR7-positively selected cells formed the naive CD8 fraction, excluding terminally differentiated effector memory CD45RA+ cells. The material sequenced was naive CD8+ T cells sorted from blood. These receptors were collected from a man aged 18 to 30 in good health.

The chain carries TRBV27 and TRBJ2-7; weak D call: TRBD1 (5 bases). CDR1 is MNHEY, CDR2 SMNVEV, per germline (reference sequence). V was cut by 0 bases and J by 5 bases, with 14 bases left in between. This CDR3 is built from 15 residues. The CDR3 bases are TGTGCCAGCAGTTTATCGTTAGGGGTCTACCACGAGCAGTACTTC. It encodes CASSLSLGVYHEQYF.

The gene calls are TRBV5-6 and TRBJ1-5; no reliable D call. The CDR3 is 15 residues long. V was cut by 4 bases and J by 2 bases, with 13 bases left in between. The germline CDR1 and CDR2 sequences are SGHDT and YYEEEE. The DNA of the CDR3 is TGTGCCAGCAGCCCATCAGGCCAGGGCAATCAGCCCCAGCATTTT. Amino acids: CASSPSGQGNQPQHF.

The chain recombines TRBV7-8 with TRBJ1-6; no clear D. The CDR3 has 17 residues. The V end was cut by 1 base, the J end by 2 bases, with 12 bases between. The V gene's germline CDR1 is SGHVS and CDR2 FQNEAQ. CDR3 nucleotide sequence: TGTGCCAGCAGCTTAGAAGAGGTTTGGACCTATAATTCACCCCTCCACTTT. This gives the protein CASSLEEVWTYNSPLHF.

CDR3: CASSLVWEETQYF. DNA for the CDR3: TGTGCCAGCAGCTTGGTCTGGGAAGAGACCCAGTACTTC. The V gene is TRBV5-6, the J gene TRBJ2-5; no clear D gene. Germline V gene sequence: CDR1 SGHDT, CDR2 YYEEEE. Trimming took 0 bases from V and 3 from J, leaving 6 bases between them. There are 13 residues in the CDR3.

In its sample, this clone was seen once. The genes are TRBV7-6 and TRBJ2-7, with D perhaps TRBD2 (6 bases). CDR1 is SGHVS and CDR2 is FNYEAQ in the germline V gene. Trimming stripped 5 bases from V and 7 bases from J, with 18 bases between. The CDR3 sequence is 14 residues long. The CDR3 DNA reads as TGTGCCAGCAGCGCCACTAGCTTCCGAGAGGAGCAGTACTTC. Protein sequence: CASSATSFREEQYF.

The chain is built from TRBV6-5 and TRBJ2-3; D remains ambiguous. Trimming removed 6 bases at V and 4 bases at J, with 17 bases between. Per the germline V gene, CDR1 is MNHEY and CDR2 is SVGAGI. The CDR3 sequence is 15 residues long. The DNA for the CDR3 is TGTGCCAGCAGCAATTACTTTACTGGCCCAGATACGCAGTATTTT. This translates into CASSNYFTGPDTQYF.

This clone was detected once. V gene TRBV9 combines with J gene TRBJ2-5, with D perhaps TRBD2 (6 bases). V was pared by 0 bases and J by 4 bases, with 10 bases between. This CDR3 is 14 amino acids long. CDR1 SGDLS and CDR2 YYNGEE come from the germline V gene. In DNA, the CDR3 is TGTGCCAGCAGCGTAGATGGGACTTTAGAGACCCAGTACTTC. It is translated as CASSVDGTLETQYF.

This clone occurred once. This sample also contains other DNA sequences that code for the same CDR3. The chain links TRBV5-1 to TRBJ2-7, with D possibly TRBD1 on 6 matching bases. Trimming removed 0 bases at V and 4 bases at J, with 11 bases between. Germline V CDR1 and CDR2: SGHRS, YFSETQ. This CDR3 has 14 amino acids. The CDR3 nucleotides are TGCGCCAGCAGCTTGGTCCAGGGGTCTTACGAGCAGTACTTC. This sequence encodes CASSLVQGSYEQYF.

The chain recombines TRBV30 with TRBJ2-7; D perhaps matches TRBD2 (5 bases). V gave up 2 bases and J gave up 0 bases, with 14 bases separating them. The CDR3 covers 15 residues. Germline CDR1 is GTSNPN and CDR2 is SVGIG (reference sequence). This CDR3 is CAWSLAAGISYEQYF. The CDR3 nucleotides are TGTGCCTGGAGTTTGGCGGCGGGCATCTCCTACGAGCAGTACTTC. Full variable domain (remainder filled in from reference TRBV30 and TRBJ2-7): SQTIHQWPATLVQPVGSPLSLECTVEGTSNPNLYWYRQAAGRGLQLLFYSVGIGQISSEVPQNLSASRPQDRQFILSSKKLLLSDSGFYLCAWSLAAGISYEQYFGPGTRLTVT.

The CDR3 loop reads CASSDRAGYTF. CDR3 DNA: TGTGCCAGCAGTGACAGGGCTGGCTACACCTTC. The chain uses TRBV2 and TRBJ1-2; D may be TRBD1 (5 bases). Trimming cost V 3 bases and J 7 bases, with 6 bases left between them. This CDR3 has 11 amino acids. The germline gives CDR1 SNHLY, CDR2 FYNNEI. The full variable domain, rest sourced from reference TRBV2 and TRBJ1-2, is EPEVTQTPSHQVTQMGQEVILRCVPISNHLYFYWYRQILGQKVEFLVSFYNNEISEKSEIFDDQFSVERPDGSNFTLKIRSTKLEDSAMYFCASSDRAGYTFGSGTRLTVV.

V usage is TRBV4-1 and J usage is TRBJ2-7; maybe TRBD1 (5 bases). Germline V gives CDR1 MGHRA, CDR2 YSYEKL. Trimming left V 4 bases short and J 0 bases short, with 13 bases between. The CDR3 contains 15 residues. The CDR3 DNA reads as TGCGCCAGCAGCCGTCGGACATCCAGCTCCTACGAGCAGTACTTC. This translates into CASSRRTSSSYEQYF.

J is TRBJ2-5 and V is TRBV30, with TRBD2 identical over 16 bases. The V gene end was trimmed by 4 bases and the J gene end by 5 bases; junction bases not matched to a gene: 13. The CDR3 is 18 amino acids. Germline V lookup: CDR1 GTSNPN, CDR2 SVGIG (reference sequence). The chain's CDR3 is CAWTVPGLAGGPWETQYF. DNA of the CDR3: TGTGCCTGGACCGTCCCGGGACTAGCGGGGGGGCCTTGGGAGACCCAGTACTTC.

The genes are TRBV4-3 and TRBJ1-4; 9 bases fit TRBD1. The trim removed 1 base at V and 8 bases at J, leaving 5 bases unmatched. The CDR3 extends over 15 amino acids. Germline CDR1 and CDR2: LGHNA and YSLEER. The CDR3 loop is CASSQGTGVKEKLFF. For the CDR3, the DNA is TGCGCCAGCAGCCAAGGGACAGGGGTAAAAGAAAAACTGTTTTTT.

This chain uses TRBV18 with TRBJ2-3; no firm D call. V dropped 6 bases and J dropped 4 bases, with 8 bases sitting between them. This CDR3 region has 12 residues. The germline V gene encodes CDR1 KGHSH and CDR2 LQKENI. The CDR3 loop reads CASSPSPDTQYF. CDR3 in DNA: TGTGCCAGCTCCCCCAGTCCAGATACGCAGTATTTT.

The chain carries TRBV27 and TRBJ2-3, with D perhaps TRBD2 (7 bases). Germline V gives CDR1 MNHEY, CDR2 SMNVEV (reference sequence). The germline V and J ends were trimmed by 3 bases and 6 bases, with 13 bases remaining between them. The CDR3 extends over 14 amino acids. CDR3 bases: TGTGCCAGCAGTTTCTGGGGGGGGCCTGATACGCAGTATTTT. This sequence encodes CASSFWGGPDTQYF.

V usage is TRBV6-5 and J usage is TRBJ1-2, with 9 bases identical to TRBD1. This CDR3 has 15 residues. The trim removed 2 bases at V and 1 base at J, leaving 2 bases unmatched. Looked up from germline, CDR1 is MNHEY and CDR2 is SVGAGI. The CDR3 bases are TGTGCCAGCAGTTACGGACAGGGGCTTAACTATGGCTACACCTTC. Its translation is CASSYGQGLNYGYTF.

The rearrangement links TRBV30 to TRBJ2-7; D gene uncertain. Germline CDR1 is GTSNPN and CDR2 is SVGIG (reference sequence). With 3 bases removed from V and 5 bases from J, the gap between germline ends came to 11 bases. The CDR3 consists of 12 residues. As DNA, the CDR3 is TGTGCCTGGAGCGCTTCCGCGCACGAGCAGTACTTC. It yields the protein CAWSASAHEQYF.

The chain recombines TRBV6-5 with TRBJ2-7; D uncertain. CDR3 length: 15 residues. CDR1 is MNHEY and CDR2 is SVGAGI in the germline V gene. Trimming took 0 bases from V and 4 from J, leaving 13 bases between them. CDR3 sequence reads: CASSYSAENSYEQYF. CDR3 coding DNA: TGTGCCAGCAGTTACTCTGCTGAGAATAGTTACGAGCAGTACTTC.

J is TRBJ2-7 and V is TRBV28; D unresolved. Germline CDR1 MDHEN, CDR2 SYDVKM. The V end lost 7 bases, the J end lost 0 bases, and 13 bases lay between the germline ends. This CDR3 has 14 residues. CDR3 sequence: CASTLRAFSYEQYF. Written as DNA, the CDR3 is TGTGCCAGCACCTTACGGGCCTTCTCCTACGAGCAGTACTTC.

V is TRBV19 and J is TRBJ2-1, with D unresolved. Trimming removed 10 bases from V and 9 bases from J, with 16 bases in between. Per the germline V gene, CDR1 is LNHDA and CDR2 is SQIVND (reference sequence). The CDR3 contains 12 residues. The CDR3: CATSSHYPEQFF. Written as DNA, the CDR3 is TGTGCCACCTCCTCCCACTATCCTGAGCAGTTCTTC.

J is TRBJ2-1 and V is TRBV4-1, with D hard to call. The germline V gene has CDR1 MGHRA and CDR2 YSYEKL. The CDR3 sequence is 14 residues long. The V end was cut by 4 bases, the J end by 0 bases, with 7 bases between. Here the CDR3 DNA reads TGCGCCAGCAGCCCCTCCCGCTCCTACAATGAGCAGTTCTTC. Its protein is CASSPSRSYNEQFF.

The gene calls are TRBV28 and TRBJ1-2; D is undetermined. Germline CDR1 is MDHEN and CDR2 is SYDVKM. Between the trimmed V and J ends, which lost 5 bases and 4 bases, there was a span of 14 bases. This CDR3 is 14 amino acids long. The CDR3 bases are TGTGCCAGCAGTATTCCCGGGCCGACCTATGGCTACACCTTC. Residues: CASSIPGPTYGYTF.

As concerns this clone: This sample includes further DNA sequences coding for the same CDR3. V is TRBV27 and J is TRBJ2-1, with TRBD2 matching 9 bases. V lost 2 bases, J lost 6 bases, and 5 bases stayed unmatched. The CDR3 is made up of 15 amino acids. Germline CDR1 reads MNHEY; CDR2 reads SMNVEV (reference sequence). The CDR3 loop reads CASSLGLAGLNEQFF. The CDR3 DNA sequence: TGTGCCAGCAGTTTAGGGCTAGCGGGGCTCAATGAGCAGTTCTTC.

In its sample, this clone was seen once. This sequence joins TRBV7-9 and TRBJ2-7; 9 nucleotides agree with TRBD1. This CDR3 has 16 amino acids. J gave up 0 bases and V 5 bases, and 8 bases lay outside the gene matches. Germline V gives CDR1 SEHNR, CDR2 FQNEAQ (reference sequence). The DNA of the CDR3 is TGTGCCAGCAGCCCCCGGACAGGGGATGGCTCCTACGAGCAGTACTTC. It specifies CASSPRTGDGSYEQYF.

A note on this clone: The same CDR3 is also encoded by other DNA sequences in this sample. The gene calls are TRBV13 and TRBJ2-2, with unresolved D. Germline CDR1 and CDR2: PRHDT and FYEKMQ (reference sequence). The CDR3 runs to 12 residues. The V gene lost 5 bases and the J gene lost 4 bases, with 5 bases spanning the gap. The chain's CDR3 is CASSPGTGELFF. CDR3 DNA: TGTGCCAGCAGCCCTGGCACCGGGGAGCTGTTTTTT.

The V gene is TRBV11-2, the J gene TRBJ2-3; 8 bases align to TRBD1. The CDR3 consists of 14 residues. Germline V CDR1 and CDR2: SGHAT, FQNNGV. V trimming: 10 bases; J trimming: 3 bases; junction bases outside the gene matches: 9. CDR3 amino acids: CATADQGATDTQYF. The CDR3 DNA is TGTGCCACCGCGGATCAGGGGGCTACAGATACGCAGTATTTT.

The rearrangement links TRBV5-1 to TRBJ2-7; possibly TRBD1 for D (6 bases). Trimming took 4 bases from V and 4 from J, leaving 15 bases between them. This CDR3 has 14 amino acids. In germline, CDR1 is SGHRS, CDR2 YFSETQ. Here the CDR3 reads CASSGTRGPYEQYF. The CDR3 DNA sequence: TGCGCCAGCAGCGGAACCAGGGGCCCATACGAGCAGTACTTC.

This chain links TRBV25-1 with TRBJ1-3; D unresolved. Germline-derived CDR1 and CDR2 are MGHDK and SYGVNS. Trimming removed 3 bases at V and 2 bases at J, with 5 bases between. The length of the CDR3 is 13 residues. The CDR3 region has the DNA TGTGCCAGCAGTGATTGGGCTGGAAACACCATATATTTT. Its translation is CASSDWAGNTIYF.